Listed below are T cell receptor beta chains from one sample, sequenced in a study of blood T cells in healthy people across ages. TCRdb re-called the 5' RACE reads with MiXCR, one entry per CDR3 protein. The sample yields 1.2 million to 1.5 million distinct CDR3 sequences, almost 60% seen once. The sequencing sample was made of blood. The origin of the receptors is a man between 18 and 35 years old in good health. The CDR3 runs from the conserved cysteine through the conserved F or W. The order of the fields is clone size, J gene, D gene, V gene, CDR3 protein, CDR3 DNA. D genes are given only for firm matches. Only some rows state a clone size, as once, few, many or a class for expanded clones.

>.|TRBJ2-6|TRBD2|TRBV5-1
CASSQGLAGVRPGANVLTF
TGCGCCAGCAGCCAGGGACTAGCGGGAGTCAGACCTGGGGCCAACGTCCTGACTTTC
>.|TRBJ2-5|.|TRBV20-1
CSATAGFGTQYF
TGCAGTGCCACGGCGGGGTTTGGGACCCAGTACTTC
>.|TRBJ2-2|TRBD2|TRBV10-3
CAISDRSGRAAGELFF
TGTGCCATCAGTGATCGTAGCGGGAGGGCCGCCGGGGAGCTGTTTTTT
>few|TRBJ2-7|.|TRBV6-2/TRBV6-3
CASWERQDYEQYF
TGTGCCAGTTGGGAGAGACAGGACTACGAGCAGTACTTC
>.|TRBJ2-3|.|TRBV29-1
CSVVHRARTDTQYF
TGCAGCGTTGTGCACAGGGCGCGGACAGATACGCAGTATTTT
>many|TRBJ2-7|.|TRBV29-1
CSAAGFYEQYF
TGCAGCGCTGCGGGGTTCTACGAGCAGTACTTC
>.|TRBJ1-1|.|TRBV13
CASSAGRTEAFF
TGTGCCAGCAGCGCAGGGCGAACTGAAGCTTTCTTT
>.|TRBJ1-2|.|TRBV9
CASSVGGNNYGYTF
TGTGCCAGCAGCGTAGGCGGTAACAACTATGGCTACACCTTC
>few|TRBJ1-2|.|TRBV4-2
CASSQGGDGYTF
TGTGCCAGCAGCCAAGGGGGAGATGGCTACACCTTC
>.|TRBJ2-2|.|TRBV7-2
CVSSLGSRRENTGELFF
TGTGTCAGCAGCTTAGGCAGTCGACGAGAGAACACCGGGGAGCTGTTTTTT
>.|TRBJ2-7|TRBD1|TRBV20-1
CSAREDRASYEQYF
TGCAGTGCTAGAGAGGACAGGGCTTCCTACGAGCAGTACTTC
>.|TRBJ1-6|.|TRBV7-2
CASRNEYTVSPLHF
TGTGCCAGCAGGAACGAATACACGGTATCACCCCTCCACTTT
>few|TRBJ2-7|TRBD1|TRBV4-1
CASSVQAAGQAYEQYF
TGCGCCAGCAGCGTCCAAGCGGCAGGACAGGCCTACGAGCAGTACTTC
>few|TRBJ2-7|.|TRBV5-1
CASSLEGLLYEQYF
TGCGCCAGCAGCTTGGAAGGGTTGTTGTACGAGCAGTACTTC
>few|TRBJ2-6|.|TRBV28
CASSPGGRQGGFSGANVLTF
TGTGCCAGCAGTCCAGGCGGTCGACAGGGAGGCTTCTCTGGGGCCAACGTCCTGACTTTC
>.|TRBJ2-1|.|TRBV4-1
CASSQERSFTGNEQFF
TGCGCCAGCAGCCAAGAGAGGAGTTTTACGGGCAATGAGCAGTTCTTC
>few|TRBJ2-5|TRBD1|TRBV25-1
CASSEQGAKETQYF
TGTGCCAGCAGTGAGCAGGGGGCGAAAGAGACCCAGTACTTC